Each of the 6 T cell receptor beta chains below was sequenced from the same sample in a study of blood T cells in healthy people across ages. A second roughly 7 to 12 cycle PCR used barcoded and J-beta primers. TCRdb passed the 5' RACE reads through MiXCR, listing each CDR3 protein once. The table shows some 690,000 distinct CDR3 sequences, with about 20% occurring only once. The sequenced sample was blood. Receptors were obtained from a man aged 65-85 years in good health.

This chain links TRBV20-1 with TRBJ1-4; D is unclear. The germline V gene has CDR1 DFQATT and CDR2 SNEGSKA (reference sequence). Trimming left V 5 bases short and J 12 bases short, with 16 bases between. The CDR3 has 12 amino acids. The CDR3: CSAYPAPQELFF. DNA of the CDR3: TGCAGTGCTTATCCGGCCCCGCAGGAACTGTTTTTT.

The CDR3 protein is CASSRTGLANNEQFF. CDR3 nucleotides: TGTGCCAGCAGCCGAACGGGACTAGCGAATAATGAGCAGTTCTTC. The V and J genes are TRBV7-2 and TRBJ2-1, with 10 bases that match TRBD2. The CDR3 loop spans 15 amino acids. V lost 5 bases, J lost 7 bases, and 8 bases stayed unmatched. In germline, CDR1 is SGHTA, CDR2 FQGNSA.

Comment on this clonotype: At one end, the junction sequence differs from germline, possibly due to a read error. The rearrangement uses TRBV2 and TRBJ2-5; 7 bases fit TRBD1. The J call may be in error: the DNA end matches TRBJ2-7 better. Per germline, CDR1 SNHLY and CDR2 FYNNEI. There are 13 residues in the CDR3. The CDR3 is CASSSQTGNEQYF. CDR3 DNA sequence: TGTGCAAGCAGTAGCCAGACAGGGAACGAGCAGTACTTC.

This clonotype was found a few times. One end of the junction varies from germline; a read error may be responsible. The rearrangement links TRBV7-2 to TRBJ2-1; 10 positions match TRBD2. CDR3 length: 14 residues. Germline V gene data show CDR1 as SGHTA and CDR2 as FQGNSA. The CDR3 DNA reads TGTGTCAGCAGCTTAGCGGGGGGTTACAATGAGCAGTTCTTC. Its protein product is CVSSLAGGYNEQFF.

This clonotype was seen only a few times. At one boundary the junction diverges from the germline segment, which might be a read error. The CDR3 DNA follows: TGCAGCGTTGAAAAAGTAGGAGGGGACGAGCGGTACTTC. This gives the protein CSVEKVGGDERYF. The rearrangement joins TRBV29-1 to TRBJ2-7; the D gene is possibly TRBD2 (6 bases). The CDR3 totals 13 residues. Germline V gene data show CDR1 as SQVTM and CDR2 as ANQGSEA.

CDR3 DNA sequence: TGTGCCACCAGTGATTCTGGGTCGCCAAACGGGTATACGCAGTATTTT. Its translation: CATSDSGSPNGYTQYF. This chain connects TRBV24-1 to TRBJ2-3; D is uncertain. This CDR3 spans 16 amino acids. Trimming took 2 bases from V and 7 from J, leaving 18 bases between them. From germline, CDR1 is KGHDR and CDR2 SFDVKD.